A single sample is the source of the 15 T cell receptor beta chains below, sequenced in a study of T cells after yellow fever vaccination. From the 5' RACE reads, TCRdb called clonotypes with MiXCR, one entry per CDR3 protein. The repertoire includes fewer than 400,000 distinct CDR3 sequences, about 10% of them detected once, and over 3% sits in the top ten. The specimen was CD4+ T cells sorted from PBMCs, collected 45 days after the yellow fever booster vaccination. These receptor sequences come from a man between 18 and 35 years old who received the YFV17D yellow fever vaccine.

This clonotype was seen a few times. V gene TRBV7-9 combines with J gene TRBJ2-7; D uncertain. From germline, CDR1 is SEHNR and CDR2 FQNEAQ (reference sequence). Trimming pared 2 bases from V and 8 bases from J, leaving 10 bases between. This CDR3 comprises 12 residues. CDR3 in amino acids: CASSLMLSKQYF. In nucleotides, the CDR3 is TGTGCCAGCAGCTTAATGTTGTCGAAGCAGTACTTC.

This clonotype has just a few counts. The gene calls are TRBV6-5 and TRBJ2-3; 7 bases line up with TRBD2. This CDR3 contains 14 residues. Per the germline V gene, CDR1 is MNHEY and CDR2 is SVGAGI. The ends lost 6 bases at V and 10 bases at J; junction bases unmatched: 13. The chain's CDR3 is CASRDGGSGLSQYF. CDR3 DNA: TGTGCCAGCAGAGATGGCGGGAGTGGATTATCGCAGTATTTT.

In its sample, this clonotype was seen a few times. The gene calls are TRBV11-2 and TRBJ1-3; TRBD1 might be the D (5 bases). The V gene lost 4 bases and the J gene lost 6 bases, with 19 bases spanning the gap. The germline gives CDR1 SGHAT, CDR2 FQNNGV. The CDR3 is made up of 16 amino acids. CDR3 in DNA: TGTGCCAGCAGCTCATTACGACGGGGACTTTTAAACACCATATATTTT. As protein: CASSSLRRGLLNTIYF. The variable domain in full, completed from reference TRBV11-2 and TRBJ1-3, reads EAGVAQSPRYKIIEKRQSVAFWCNPISGHATLYWYQQILGQGPKLLIQFQNNGVVDDSQLPKDRFSAERLKGVDSTLKIQPAKLEDSAVYLCASSSLRRGLLNTIYFGEGSWLTVV.

V and J are TRBV6-1 and TRBJ1-1, with D tentatively TRBD1 (6 bases). Germline V gene lookup returns CDR1 MNHNS and CDR2 SASEGT. The V end was cut by 3 bases, the J end by 6 bases, with 14 bases between. The CDR3 has 14 amino acids. Here the CDR3 DNA reads TGTGCCAGCAGTGATCTCTCAGGGGAATCTGAAGCTTTCTTT. This translates into CASSDLSGESEAFF.

This clonotype has a count of ten or more. The rearrangement joins TRBV4-1 to TRBJ1-6; a weak D match, TRBD1 (5 bases). Trimming left V 1 base short and J 5 bases short, with 15 bases between. CDR1 MGHRA and CDR2 YSYEKL come from the germline V gene. The length of the CDR3 is 17 residues. The CDR3 DNA reads TGCGCCAGCAGCCAAGCTGGATCGGGGACCAATAATTCACCCCTCCACTTT. This codes for CASSQAGSGTNNSPLHF.

This clonotype was counted between two and nine times. The rearrangement joins TRBV5-4 to TRBJ2-5; D is ambiguous. The CDR3 covers 15 residues. V lost 3 bases and J lost 1, with 13 bases in between. CDR1 and CDR2 from the germline V gene are SGHNT and YYREEE (reference sequence). In DNA form, the CDR3 reads TGTGCCAGCAGCTCCACCTTCGCAGGCCAAGAGACCCAGTACTTC. Encoded protein: CASSSTFAGQETQYF.

This clonotype has just a few counts. The V gene is TRBV10-3, the J gene TRBJ1-1, with D unresolved. Germline CDR1 reads ENHRY; CDR2 reads SYGVKD. Trimming cost V 10 bases and J 12 bases, with 21 bases left between them. The CDR3 runs 12 residues. CDR3 loop: CATLDDVGRTFF. As DNA, the CDR3 is TGTGCCACCCTGGATGACGTGGGGAGAACTTTCTTT.

The table lists this clonotype with many counts. The J gene is TRBJ2-7, the V gene TRBV10-3; perhaps TRBD1 as D (5 bases). V lost 3 bases, J lost 1 base, and 10 bases lay in between. CDR1 is ENHRY and CDR2 is SYGVKD in the germline V gene. The CDR3 loop spans 14 amino acids. CDR3 loop: CAISEFDRSYEQYF. The CDR3 DNA is TGTGCCATCAGTGAATTCGACAGATCCTACGAGCAGTACTTC.

The chain couples TRBV7-9 to TRBJ2-2; 7 positions agree with TRBD1. Germline CDR1 and CDR2: SEHNR and FQNEAQ (reference sequence). The CDR3 totals 15 residues. V lost 4 bases and J lost 2; bases outside the gene matches: 4. CDR3 sequence reads: CASSSGQANTGELFF. CDR3 in DNA: TGTGCCAGCAGCTCCGGACAGGCAAACACCGGGGAGCTGTTTTTT.

This clonotype was counted a few times. The chain links TRBV5-6 to TRBJ2-1; TRBD2 aligns across 10 bases. After removal of 3 bases from V and 9 bases from J, the junction contained 15 bases not matched to a gene. The CDR3 sequence is 17 residues long. Germline values: CDR1 SGHDT, CDR2 YYEEEE. The CDR3 reads CASSSPGERGGLIEQFF. CDR3 sequence (DNA): TGTGCCAGCAGCTCCCCTGGGGAGCGGGGGGGCCTGATTGAGCAGTTCTTC.

The genes are TRBV20-1 and TRBJ2-2; D possibly matches TRBD1 or TRBD2 (5 bases each). V was trimmed by 6 bases and J by 2 bases, leaving 7 bases between them. Germline V gene lookup returns CDR1 DFQATT and CDR2 SNEGSKA (reference sequence). The CDR3 covers 12 residues. This CDR3 is CSARDNTGELFF. In DNA form, the CDR3 reads TGCAGTGCCCGGGACAACACCGGGGAGCTGTTTTTT.

This chain uses TRBV7-3 with TRBJ2-5; D may match TRBD1 or TRBD2 (5 bases each). The V end was cut by 3 bases, the J end by 5 bases, with 10 bases between. Germline V gene sequence: CDR1 SGHTA, CDR2 FQGTGA. The CDR3 loop spans 13 amino acids. In DNA, the CDR3 is TGTGCCAGCAGCTTCGGCTGGGGGGAGACCCAGTACTTC. Its protein is CASSFGWGETQYF.

This clonotype was detected only a few times. At one end, the junction sequence differs from germline, possibly due to a read error. The V call is TRBV7-7, the J call TRBJ2-5, with D perhaps assigned TRBD1 or TRBD2 (5 bases each). Germline V gene sequence: CDR1 SSHAT, CDR2 FNYEAQ (reference sequence). The CDR3 consists of 14 residues. CDR3 loop: CASSPVGREETQYF. The CDR3 DNA is TGTGCTAGCAGCCCAGTGGGACGGGAAGAGACCCAGTACTTC. Together with reference TRBV7-7 and TRBJ2-5, the CDR3 gives the full variable domain: GAGVSQSPRYKVTKRGQDVTLRCDPISSHATLYWYQQALGQGPEFLTYFNYEAQPDKSGLPSDRFSAERPEGSISTLTIQRTEQRDSAMYRCASSPVGREETQYFGPGTRLLVL.

This clonotype was recorded at least ten times. The chain joins TRBV7-2 to TRBJ1-1, with D tentatively TRBD1 (6 bases). Trimming took 5 bases from V and 1 from J, leaving 8 bases between them. CDR1 SGHTA and CDR2 FQGNSA come from the germline V gene. There are 13 residues in the CDR3. The CDR3 here is CASSGGPNTEAFF. The CDR3 DNA is TGTGCCAGCAGCGGGGGCCCGAACACTGAAGCTTTCTTT.

The J gene is TRBJ2-7, the V gene TRBV20-1, with TRBD1 as a possible D gene (6 bases). V lost 3 bases and J lost 2, with 17 bases in between. CDR1 DFQATT and CDR2 SNEGSKA come from the germline V gene (reference sequence). The length of the CDR3 is 15 residues. For the CDR3, the DNA is TGCAGTGCTAGCTATCCCTTACAGGGACCCTACGAGCAGTACTTC. Translating it yields CSASYPLQGPYEQYF.